These 17 T cell receptor beta chains were sequenced from one sample in a study of cytomegalovirus exposure and HLA in healthy donors (dated 2017 in TCRdb). Library prep was done by the immunoSEQ multiplex PCR assay. For the multiplex PCR, a mixture combining 60 forward primers for TCR Vbeta segments and 13 reverse primers for TCR Jbeta segments was used. The table was pulled from immuneACCESS by TCRdb, which kept in-frame rearrangements only. Such tables lose some clones; where checked, under half of the loss comes from unresolved V genes, and the rest has no known cause. The sample table lists fewer than 250,000 clones, roughly four fifths of them with a count of one. The ten biggest clones cover just over 1.4% of the sample. The specimen was PBMCs. The receptors stem from a girl aged 10-17 years in good health and CMV-seronegative.

The chain carries TRBV5-1 and TRBJ1-6, with D uncertain. Trimming left V 4 bases short and J 1 base short, with 15 bases between. The CDR3 runs 17 residues. Looked up from germline, CDR1 is SGHRS and CDR2 is YFSETQ. CDR3 sequence (DNA): TGCGCCAGCAGCCCGGCCCCGGGTAGATCCTATAATTCACCCCTCCACTTT. It translates to CASSPAPGRSYNSPLHF. The whole variable domain, filled in from reference TRBV5-1 and TRBJ1-6, reads KAGVTQTPRYLIKTRGQQVTLSCSPISGHRSVSWYQQTPGQGLQFLFEYFSETQRNKGNFPGRFSGRQFSNSRSEMNVSTLELGDSALYLCASSPAPGRSYNSPLHFGNGTRLTVT.

The chain carries TRBV19 and TRBJ1-3; D not resolved. V was clipped by 8 bases and J by 0 bases, with 8 bases between them. Germline-derived CDR1 and CDR2 are LNHDA and SQIVND (reference sequence). The CDR3 length is 13 residues. The CDR3 reads CASRMSSGNTIYF. CDR3 coding DNA: TGTGCCAGTCGAATGAGCTCTGGAAACACCATATATTTT.

The rearrangement uses TRBV28 and TRBJ2-1; 9 bases are shared with TRBD2. The CDR3 extends over 15 amino acids. CDR1 and CDR2 (germline): MDHEN, SYDVKM. With V trimmed by 2 bases and J by 6 bases, 5 bases remained unmatched. Here the CDR3 reads CASSLAGGPPNEQFF. DNA for the CDR3: TGTGCCAGCAGTTTAGCGGGAGGGCCTCCCAATGAGCAGTTCTTC.

This sequence joins TRBV19 and TRBJ2-7; D is perhaps TRBD1 (5 bases). The V gene lost 3 bases and the J gene lost 3 bases, with 9 bases spanning the gap. Germline V gene lookup returns CDR1 LNHDA and CDR2 SQIVND (reference sequence). The CDR3 has 13 residues. The CDR3 DNA sequence: TGTGCCAGTAGTATTCACCAGGGCTACGAGCAGTACTTC. This sequence encodes CASSIHQGYEQYF. The full variable domain, its missing parts supplied by reference TRBV19 and TRBJ2-7, is DGGITQSPKYLFRKEGQNVTLSCEQNLNHDAMYWYRQDPGQGLRLIYYSQIVNDFQKGDIAEGYSVSREKKESFPLTVTSAQKNPTAFYLCASSIHQGYEQYFGPGTRLTVT.

The chain employs TRBV6-5 and TRBJ1-1, with 9 bases fitting TRBD1. Germline loops: CDR1 MNHEY, CDR2 SVGAGI. Losses at the gene ends were 6 bases for V and 5 bases for J; bases not matched to a gene: 10. This CDR3 contains 15 residues. Here the CDR3 DNA reads TGTGCCAGCAGGCTAACCTGGGGACAGGGTACTGAAGCTTTCTTT. Translated, it gives CASRLTWGQGTEAFF.

V and J are TRBV4-1 and TRBJ2-1, with TRBD2 identical over 15 bases. Germline V CDR1 and CDR2: MGHRA, YSYEKL. The V segment lost 1 base and the J segment 9 bases; nucleotides outside the gene matches: 4. This CDR3 spans 16 amino acids. The CDR3 sequence is CASSQAGTSGRSEQFF. DNA for the CDR3: TGCGCCAGCAGCCAAGCCGGGACTAGCGGGAGGAGTGAGCAGTTCTTC.

The chain carries TRBV19 and TRBJ2-7; D is possibly TRBD1 (6 bases). The germline V gene encodes CDR1 LNHDA and CDR2 SQIVND (reference sequence). The germline V and J ends were trimmed by 0 bases and 3 bases, with 15 bases remaining between them. This CDR3 comprises 16 residues. In DNA form, the CDR3 reads TGTGCCAGTAGTATAGAAGGGCCCGACAGGATCTACGAGCAGTACTTC. Protein product: CASSIEGPDRIYEQYF.

The V and J genes are TRBV5-1 and TRBJ1-1; TRBD1 matches 9 bases. CDR1 is SGHRS, CDR2 YFSETQ, per germline. V lost 0 bases, J lost 8 bases, and 2 bases stayed unmatched. This CDR3 region has 13 residues. The CDR3 region has the DNA TGCGCCAGCAGCTTGGTTGGGACAGGGGAAGCTTTCTTT. This sequence encodes CASSLVGTGEAFF.

The CDR3 is CAWTFDVSFQYGYTF. The CDR3 DNA follows: TGTGCCTGGACCTTCGATGTTTCCTTTCAGTATGGCTACACCTTC. This chain connects TRBV30 to TRBJ1-2; D remains unclear. The CDR3 totals 15 residues. Trimming took 4 bases from V and 5 from J, leaving 20 bases between them. Germline assignment: CDR1 GTSNPN and CDR2 SVGIG (reference sequence).

The chain links TRBV29-1 to TRBJ1-1; D perhaps matches TRBD1 (5 bases). This CDR3 is built from 14 residues. Germline lookup yields CDR1 SQVTM and CDR2 ANQGSEA. Trimming took 8 bases from V and 0 from J, leaving 16 bases between them. CDR3 sequence: CSLRDGGMNTEAFF. The CDR3 DNA follows: TGCAGCCTCCGGGACGGGGGGATGAACACTGAAGCTTTCTTT.

The chain joins TRBV28 to TRBJ1-6; the D gene is possibly TRBD1 (6 bases). Trimming removed 5 bases at V and 5 bases at J, with 19 bases between. The CDR3 loop spans 17 amino acids. The germline gives CDR1 MDHEN, CDR2 SYDVKM. As DNA, the CDR3 is TGTGCCAGCAGTCCCTCCCGGGGGGCAGCAAATAATTCACCCCTCCACTTT. Translated, it gives CASSPSRGAANNSPLHF.

This clone came up once. V is TRBV7-2 and J is TRBJ1-6, with a tentative D call TRBD1 (6 bases). Germline lookup yields CDR1 SGHTA and CDR2 FQGNSA. V was shortened by 1 base and J by 9 bases, with 22 bases between the two germline ends. The CDR3 spans 18 residues. CDR3: CASSLVSRFGDISSPLHF. CDR3 DNA sequence: TGTGCCAGCAGCTTAGTCTCGCGATTCGGGGACATAAGTTCACCCCTCCACTTT.

V is TRBV18 and J is TRBJ1-4; the D gene is possibly TRBD1 (6 bases). The CDR3 is 15 amino acids. Germline-derived CDR1 and CDR2 are KGHSH and LQKENI. V lost 4 bases to trimming and J lost 5 bases, with 14 bases between them. The CDR3 bases are TGTGCCAGCTCACTACAAGGACAGTCGAATGAAAAACTGTTTTTT. Amino acids: CASSLQGQSNEKLFF.

The CDR3 is CASSLFGGKPYEQYF. CDR3 nucleotides: TGTGCCAGCAGTTTATTTGGGGGGAAACCCTACGAGCAGTACTTC. The rearrangement links TRBV28 to TRBJ2-7, with a tentative D call TRBD2 (6 bases). The V end lost 1 base, the J end lost 2 bases, and 12 bases lay between the germline ends. The germline CDR1 and CDR2 sequences are MDHEN and SYDVKM. The CDR3 has 15 amino acids.

The rearrangement uses TRBV29-1 and TRBJ1-1; D ambiguous. Per the germline V gene, CDR1 is SQVTM and CDR2 is ANQGSEA. The CDR3 contains 12 residues. V shed 3 bases and J shed 2 bases, with 7 bases lying between them. CDR3 sequence: CSVDAGNTEAFF. In DNA form, the CDR3 reads TGCAGCGTTGACGCGGGAAACACTGAAGCTTTCTTT.

The count of this clone is one. This rearrangement joins TRBV7-2 to TRBJ1-2; a possible D gene is TRBD1 (6 bases). The CDR3 has 12 residues. From germline, CDR1 is SGHTA and CDR2 FQGNSA. Trimming shortened V by 5 bases and J by 6 bases, and 10 bases separated the two germline ends. CDR3 residues: CASSPWTDGYTF. In DNA form, the CDR3 reads TGTGCCAGCAGCCCATGGACAGATGGCTACACCTTC.

This chain links TRBV6-5 with TRBJ2-1; TRBD1 might be the D (6 bases). This CDR3 spans 15 amino acids. V was pared by 6 bases and J by 0 bases, with 12 bases between. Germline lookup yields CDR1 MNHEY and CDR2 SVGAGI. CDR3 sequence: CASRPDRSSYNEQFF. The DNA of the CDR3 is TGTGCCAGCAGACCCGACAGGAGCTCCTACAATGAGCAGTTCTTC.